This T cell receptor (beta chain) was recovered during a study of blood T cell repertoires in COVID-19. Study background: From the United States, Italy and Spain came samples of acute and convalescent COVID-19. T cells, B-cell-depleted T cells, or PBMCs supplied cDNA or gDNA.

In the source study's methods: How many nucleated cells were present was estimated from reference gene primer amplification. Some clones are missing from TCRdb's copy, which holds only in-frame ones; the method was immunoSEQ multiplex PCR. From that table come the V and J calls and clone size; the DNA was used to work out D and trimming. Here the sample spans 42,000 or so clones, around 82% being singletons. Germline CDR1 reads LGHDT; CDR2 reads YNNKEL (reference sequence). The CDR3 is 11 amino acids. Trimming removed 8 bases from V and 5 bases from J, with 10 bases in between. Sequences were obtained from peripheral blood. The clonotype originates from a man older than 75 with acute or convalescent COVID-19. The rearrangement links TRBV3-1 (or the pseudogene TRBV3-2) to TRBJ2-7; D might be TRBD2 (5 bases). The CDR3 reads CASRLGDEQYF. The DNA for the CDR3 is TGTGCCAGCCGCCTCGGGGACGAGCAGTACTTC.